These 32 T cell receptor beta chains were all obtained from the same sample, sequenced in a study of technical replicates of blood from several donors. Produced via immunoSEQ multiplex PCR; TCRdb's table is partial and in-frame only. The repertoire includes 65,000 to 80,000 clones, about 97% of them detected once, and about 0.26% sits in the top ten. The sample was T cells isolated from PBMCs. The source is a human donor in good health.

The chain carries TRBV19 and TRBJ2-2, with TRBD2 matching 12 bases. The J segment lost 7 bases and the V segment lost 9 bases, leaving 6 bases of the junction unmatched. This CDR3 region has 14 residues. CDR1 and CDR2 from the germline V gene are LNHDA and SQIVND (reference sequence). The DNA for the CDR3 is TGTGCCAGCGAGACTAGCGGGAGATACGGGGAGCTGTTTTTT. Protein product: CASETSGRYGELFF.

The chain uses TRBV4-1 and TRBJ2-7; maybe TRBD2 (6 bases). V lost 1 base, J lost 5 bases, and 6 bases lay in between. CDR3 length equals 12 residues. CDR1 MGHRA and CDR2 YSYEKL come from the germline V gene. For the CDR3, the DNA is TGCGCCAGCAGCCAAGGGGGGGACGAGCAGTACTTC. Translated, it gives CASSQGGDEQYF.

This chain uses TRBV30 with TRBJ1-1; D is unclear. There are 10 residues in the CDR3. Germline V CDR1 and CDR2: GTSNPN, SVGIG (reference sequence). Trimming took off 5 bases at V and 8 bases at J, with 9 bases between the two ends. This CDR3 is CAWAQAEAFF. CDR3 sequence (DNA): TGTGCCTGGGCCCAAGCCGAAGCTTTCTTT.

The rearrangement joins TRBV2 to TRBJ1-1, with D unresolved. V shed 6 bases and J shed 6 bases, with 8 bases lying between them. Germline assignment: CDR1 SNHLY and CDR2 FYNNEI. This CDR3 comprises 11 residues. The CDR3 nucleotides are TGTGCCAGCAGGTTTGACTCTGAAGCTTTCTTT. It specifies CASRFDSEAFF. The entire variable domain, with the rest obtained from reference TRBV2 and TRBJ1-1, is as follows: EPEVTQTPSHQVTQMGQEVILRCVPISNHLYFYWYRQILGQKVEFLVSFYNNEISEKSEIFDDQFSVERPDGSNFTLKIRSTKLEDSAMYFCASRFDSEAFFGQGTRLTVV.

The rearrangement uses TRBV20-1 and TRBJ1-2; D not resolved. The ends were cut back, 3 bases at V and 6 bases at J, with 8 bases in the middle. The germline V gene encodes CDR1 DFQATT and CDR2 SNEGSKA (reference sequence). The CDR3 sequence is 11 residues long. CDR3 region: CSASQVNGYTF. The CDR3 nucleotides are TGCAGTGCTAGCCAGGTTAATGGCTACACCTTC.

The chain has TRBV11-3 and TRBJ2-5; D is perhaps TRBD2 (7 bases). CDR3 length: 16 amino acids. In germline, CDR1 is SGHNT, CDR2 YENEEA. The germline V and J ends were trimmed by 4 bases and 2 bases, with 17 bases remaining between them. The CDR3 region has the DNA TGTGCCAGCAGCTATCTTACAGGGAGGGGGCAAGAGACCCAGTACTTC. Its translation: CASSYLTGRGQETQYF.

J is TRBJ1-2 and V is TRBV19, with TRBD1 matching 8 bases. This CDR3 contains 15 residues. V was clipped by 6 bases and J by 5 bases; unmatched bases: 11. Germline V lookup: CDR1 LNHDA, CDR2 SQIVND (reference sequence). The CDR3, as DNA: TGTGCCAGTAGGAACTTACAGGGGGTTAATTATGGCTACACCTTC. Translated: CASRNLQGVNYGYTF.

The rearrangement links TRBV18 to TRBJ2-7; possibly TRBD1 for D (6 bases). Trimming removed 4 bases at V and 4 bases at J, with 14 bases between. Germline values: CDR1 KGHSH, CDR2 LQKENI. The CDR3 covers 14 residues. The CDR3 DNA follows: TGTGCCAGCTCACTTTCGACAGGCTCTTACGAGCAGTACTTC. Translation gives CASSLSTGSYEQYF.

Here the CDR3 reads CASSILATGGPTDTQYF. The CDR3 nucleotides are TGTGCCAGTAGTATTCTTGCGACAGGGGGCCCCACAGATACGCAGTATTTT. This chain uses TRBV19 with TRBJ2-3; 10 nucleotides agree with TRBD1. The ends lost 3 bases at V and 2 bases at J; junction bases unmatched: 8. The CDR3 totals 17 residues. Per the germline V gene, CDR1 is LNHDA and CDR2 is SQIVND (reference sequence).

The chain couples TRBV29-1 to TRBJ2-7; 11 bases map to TRBD1. Looked up from germline, CDR1 is SQVTM and CDR2 is ANQGSEA. The CDR3 loop spans 14 amino acids. V lost 7 bases to trimming and J lost 5 bases; unmatched junction nucleotides: 10. The CDR3 loop is CSAGGGQGADEQYF. CDR3 nucleotides: TGCAGCGCGGGGGGAGGACAGGGGGCAGACGAGCAGTACTTC.

The V call is TRBV6-5, the J call TRBJ2-7; 7 bases are a match to TRBD1. V was clipped by 6 bases and J by 6 bases; unmatched bases: 11. Germline values: CDR1 MNHEY, CDR2 SVGAGI. The CDR3 is made up of 14 amino acids. The CDR3 loop reads CASRTYRGKGEQYF. The CDR3 nucleotides read TGTGCCAGCAGAACATACAGGGGAAAGGGCGAGCAGTACTTC.

A word on this clone: At one end, the junction sequence differs from germline, possibly due to a read error. This rearrangement joins TRBV29-1 to TRBJ2-1; TRBD1 might be the D (5 bases). CDR3 size: 11 residues. The germline V gene has CDR1 SQVTM and CDR2 ANQGSEA. The CDR3 coding sequence is TGCAGCGTCGGCCCAGGGAATGCGCAGTTCTTC. It translates to CSVGPGNAQFF.

The chain couples TRBV7-3 to TRBJ2-2, with D possibly being TRBD1 (6 bases). CDR1 is SGHTA and CDR2 is FQGTGA in the germline V gene. The CDR3 totals 14 residues. The V gene lost 3 bases and the J gene lost 1 base, with 6 bases spanning the gap. CDR3 coding DNA: TGTGCCAGCAGCTTGACAGGGAACACCGGGGAGCTGTTTTTT. Protein sequence: CASSLTGNTGELFF.

The rearrangement joins TRBV6-6 to TRBJ2-2; D call uncertain. Germline V CDR1 and CDR2: MNHNY, SVGAGI (reference sequence). V dropped 2 bases and J dropped 7 bases, with 8 bases sitting between them. The CDR3 covers 13 residues. CDR3 loop: CASSYAILGELFF. Here the CDR3 DNA reads TGTGCCAGCAGTTACGCTATCCTCGGGGAGCTGTTTTTT.

V usage is TRBV28 and J usage is TRBJ2-7; 10 nucleotides match TRBD2. The germline CDR1 and CDR2 sequences are MDHEN and SYDVKM. The trim removed 1 base at V and 4 bases at J, leaving 4 bases unmatched. The length of the CDR3 is 15 residues. CDR3 in DNA: TGTGCCAGCAGTTTATTAGCGGGAGGTCCTTACGAGCAGTACTTC. Translated, it gives CASSLLAGGPYEQYF.

This sequence joins TRBV4-3 and TRBJ2-2; 7 bases map to TRBD1. Unmatched junction bases numbered 4, after V lost 5 bases and J lost 4 bases. This CDR3 is built from 14 residues. CDR1 and CDR2 (germline): LGHNA, YSLEER. The CDR3 loop is CASSIYRGTGELFF. CDR3 DNA sequence: TGCGCCAGCAGCATCTACAGGGGCACCGGGGAGCTGTTTTTT.

The chain recombines TRBV30 with TRBJ2-1; D is unresolved. The CDR3 sequence is 11 residues long. The V gene's germline CDR1 is GTSNPN and CDR2 SVGIG (reference sequence). The V gene lost 4 bases and the J gene lost 9 bases, with 10 bases spanning the gap. Here the CDR3 reads CAWTYGGEQFF. The CDR3, as DNA: TGTGCCTGGACGTACGGCGGTGAGCAGTTCTTC. The full variable domain, its missing parts supplied by reference TRBV30 and TRBJ2-1, is SQTIHQWPATLVQPVGSPLSLECTVEGTSNPNLYWYRQAAGRGLQLLFYSVGIGQISSEVPQNLSASRPQDRQFILSSKKLLLSDSGFYLCAWTYGGEQFFGPGTRLTVL.

The V call is TRBV7-2, the J call TRBJ1-5, with a possible D match to TRBD1 (6 bases). CDR3 size: 14 residues. With 6 bases removed from V and 6 bases from J, the gap between germline ends came to 15 bases. CDR1 and CDR2 (germline): SGHTA, FQGNSA. The CDR3 loop reads CASRPWEGGQPQHF. In nucleotides, the CDR3 is TGTGCCAGCAGACCTTGGGAGGGGGGTCAGCCCCAGCATTTT.

The chain combines TRBV4-3 with TRBJ2-1, with 8 positions matching TRBD2. V gave up 0 bases and J gave up 5 bases; unmatched junction bases: 3. Per the germline V gene, CDR1 is LGHNA and CDR2 is YSLEER. CDR3 length: 15 residues. The chain's CDR3 is CASSQDSLADNEQFF. The DNA of the CDR3 is TGCGCCAGCAGCCAAGATTCACTAGCGGACAATGAGCAGTTCTTC.

The gene calls are TRBV28 and TRBJ1-2; 9 bases agree with TRBD1. V was clipped by 9 bases and J by 7 bases; unmatched bases: 9. This CDR3 has 13 amino acids. CDR1 and CDR2 from the germline V gene are MDHEN and SYDVKM. This chain's CDR3 is CASGQGRVGGYTF. The DNA for the CDR3 is TGTGCCAGTGGACAGGGGCGAGTGGGTGGCTACACCTTC.

The chain recombines TRBV27 with TRBJ2-7; the match to TRBD2 covers 10 bases. Trimming at V came to 6 bases and at J to 4 bases, leaving 6 bases not matched to a gene. This CDR3 is built from 14 residues. Germline CDR1 and CDR2: MNHEY and SMNVEV (reference sequence). The CDR3 DNA is TGTGCCAGCAGCCTAGCGGGAGTAGGTTACGAGCAGTACTTC. It codes for CASSLAGVGYEQYF.

This sequence joins TRBV27 and TRBJ2-3; D gene ambiguous. Germline CDR1 and CDR2: MNHEY and SMNVEV (reference sequence). V was cut by 8 bases and J by 0 bases, with 18 bases left in between. The CDR3 totals 16 residues. In DNA, the CDR3 is TGTGCCAGCTGGCCTTACCAACGACTCAGCACAGATACGCAGTATTTT. Its protein is CASWPYQRLSTDTQYF.

The chain has TRBV5-1 and TRBJ2-3; D is perhaps TRBD1 (6 bases). This CDR3 contains 15 residues. Trimming removed 0 bases at V and 3 bases at J, with 11 bases between. The germline gives CDR1 SGHRS, CDR2 YFSETQ. As DNA, the CDR3 is TGCGCCAGCAGCTTGGCGACAGGTGGGACAGATACGCAGTATTTT. Protein sequence: CASSLATGGTDTQYF.

The V and J genes are TRBV28 and TRBJ2-7, with D possibly TRBD2 on 5 matching bases. This CDR3 is built from 14 residues. Germline CDR1 and CDR2: MDHEN and SYDVKM. V lost 2 bases, J lost 3 bases, and 11 bases lay in between. The DNA for the CDR3 is TGTGCCAGCAGTTTACACCGTGGACTCTACGAGCAGTACTTC. As protein: CASSLHRGLYEQYF.

The CDR3, as DNA: TGCGCCAGCAGCTTGACAGGGGGCGAGACCCAGTACTTC. Its translation: CASSLTGGETQYF. V usage is TRBV5-1 and J usage is TRBJ2-5; 9 bases are shared with TRBD1. From germline, CDR1 is SGHRS and CDR2 YFSETQ. The V and J ends lost 1 base and 5 bases, in that order; junction bases with no gene match: 0. The CDR3 is 13 residues long.

This chain links TRBV27 with TRBJ1-5; a possible D gene is TRBD1 (6 bases). V lost 2 bases, J lost 3 bases, and 8 bases lay in between. Germline V gene sequence: CDR1 MNHEY, CDR2 SMNVEV (reference sequence). There are 14 residues in the CDR3. The CDR3 region is CASSLAGANQPQHF. CDR3 in DNA: TGTGCCAGCAGTTTAGCGGGGGCCAATCAGCCCCAGCATTTT.

A single count supports this clone. The rearrangement links TRBV6-6 to TRBJ1-4; D is unresolved. Germline V gene data show CDR1 as MNHNY and CDR2 as SVGAGI (reference sequence). This CDR3 region has 11 residues. Trimming took 6 bases from V and 12 from J, leaving 11 bases between them. In DNA form, the CDR3 reads TGTGCCAGCAGCCAACGGCGGCAACTGTTTTTT. Protein: CASSQRRQLFF.

The chain joins TRBV30 to TRBJ1-2, with D maybe TRBD1 (6 bases). This CDR3 is built from 15 residues. Trimming pared 2 bases from V and 1 base from J, leaving 14 bases between. Germline assignment: CDR1 GTSNPN and CDR2 SVGIG (reference sequence). The CDR3 nucleotides are TGTGCCTGGAGTACCCAGACAGGTTTTAACTATGGCTACACCTTC. This translates into CAWSTQTGFNYGYTF.

J is TRBJ2-7 and V is TRBV7-9; D is possibly TRBD2 (5 bases). V was trimmed by 1 base and J by 6 bases, leaving 13 bases between them. The CDR3 totals 14 residues. CDR1 SEHNR and CDR2 FQNEAQ come from the germline V gene (reference sequence). The CDR3 loop reads CASSLGGLAGEQYF. The DNA of the CDR3 is TGTGCCAGCAGCTTAGGCGGGCTAGCAGGCGAGCAGTACTTC. Using reference TRBV7-9 and TRBJ2-7 for the parts outside the CDR3, the full variable domain is DTGVSQNPRHKITKRGQNVTFRCDPISEHNRLYWYRQTLGQGPEFLTYFQNEAQLEKSRLLSDRFSAERPKGSFSTLEIQRTEQGDSAMYLCASSLGGLAGEQYFGPGTRLTVT.

The chain has TRBV14 and TRBJ1-4; D is unclear. V lost 1 base, J lost 7 bases, and 10 bases lay in between. Looked up from germline, CDR1 is SGHDN and CDR2 is FVKESK. This CDR3 is built from 14 residues. The CDR3 region is CASSQAVTGEKLFF. The CDR3 coding sequence is TGTGCCAGCAGCCAAGCCGTAACTGGTGAAAAACTGTTTTTT.

The chain recombines TRBV9 with TRBJ2-1; TRBD2 aligns across 11 bases. J gave up 8 bases and V 3 bases, and 10 bases lay outside the gene matches. This CDR3 comprises 16 residues. Per the germline V gene, CDR1 is SGDLS and CDR2 is YYNGEE. The CDR3 region has the DNA TGTGCCAGCAGCGCGCCTACTAGCGGGAGTAGCGATGAGCAGTTCTTC. Protein sequence: CASSAPTSGSSDEQFF.

The chain joins TRBV18 to TRBJ2-1; D gene unclear. The CDR3 extends over 14 amino acids. Trimming left V 3 bases short and J 2 bases short, with 8 bases between. The germline V gene has CDR1 KGHSH and CDR2 LQKENI. The chain's CDR3 is CASSPERAYNEQFF. The CDR3 DNA is TGTGCCAGCTCACCCGAGCGAGCCTACAATGAGCAGTTCTTC. Looking up the rest from reference TRBV18 and TRBJ2-1 gives the full variable domain: NAGVMQNPRHLVRRRGQEARLRCSPMKGHSHVYWYRQLPEEGLKFMVYLQKENIIDESGMPKERFSAEFPKEGPSILRIQQVVRGDSAAYFCASSPERAYNEQFFGPGTRLTVL.